The clone carrying this TCR beta chain was seen more than once but under ten times. This record comes from a study of CD8 T cells in Susac syndrome. It was with random hexamers that about 0.45 to 1 ug RNA was reverse transcribed. TCRdb passed the immunoSEQ multiplex PCR reads through MiXCR, listing each CDR3 protein once. The sample shows about 430,000 distinct CDR3 sequences, more than 80% of them seen only once. CD8+ and CD4+ T cells from blood underwent TCR beta sequencing, which was carried out in a high-throughput format. Source material: CD8+ T cells from PBMCs. The receptor was derived from a human donor with multiple sclerosis.

The CDR3 spells CASSLDRDGFLQYF. Here the CDR3 DNA reads TGTGCCAGCAGCCTGGACAGGGATGGATTCCTGCAGTACTTC. The chain combines TRBV13 with TRBJ2-7, with 8 bases matching TRBD1. The CDR3 is made up of 14 amino acids. Germline loops: CDR1 PRHDT, CDR2 FYEKMQ (reference sequence). V trimming: 5 bases; J trimming: 9 bases; junction bases outside the gene matches: 12.